One and the same sample provided the 22 T cell receptor beta chains below, sequenced in a study of blood T cell repertoires in COVID-19. This table comes from immunoSEQ multiplex PCR, and its TCRdb copy is limited to in-frame clones, with some not included. The profile covers some 340,000 clones, with over 90% appearing a single time and roughly 3.9% taken by the ten largest. The material sequenced was PBMCs or T cells enriched from blood (not recorded which). The receptors here all came from a woman aged 30 to 39 who had been exposed to COVID-19.

This clone was detected once. The rearrangement joins TRBV7-2 to TRBJ2-7, with D unresolved. There are 18 residues in the CDR3. V gave up 0 bases and J gave up 0 bases, with 18 bases separating them. The V gene's germline CDR1 is SGHTA and CDR2 FQGNSA. For the CDR3, the DNA is TGTGCCAGCAGCTTAGCGTATAGGAGCGTTAGGAGCTCCTACGAGCAGTACTTC. Translated: CASSLAYRSVRSSYEQYF.

The chain carries TRBV15 and TRBJ1-2; no firm D call. In germline, CDR1 is LNHNV, CDR2 YYDKDF (reference sequence). CDR3 length equals 16 residues. Trimming left V 2 bases short and J 4 bases short, with 17 bases between. The DNA of the CDR3 is TGTGCCACCAGCAGACCCCGGGAAGGAGACACCTATGGCTACACCTTC. Encoded protein: CATSRPREGDTYGYTF.

The chain couples TRBV19 to TRBJ1-5, with TRBD1 matching over 7 bases. Germline assignment: CDR1 LNHDA and CDR2 SQIVND (reference sequence). This CDR3 has 15 residues. The V and J ends lost 3 bases and 7 bases, in that order; junction bases with no gene match: 9. The CDR3 DNA is TGTGCCAGTAGTATCGGTGACAGGGAATGGCAGCCCCAGCATTTT. It translates to CASSIGDREWQPQHF.

This clone was observed a single time. The genes are TRBV6-5 and TRBJ2-1; the D gene is possibly TRBD1 (6 bases). The CDR3 runs 15 residues. From germline, CDR1 is MNHEY and CDR2 SVGAGI. Trimming pared 4 bases from V and 8 bases from J, leaving 18 bases between. The CDR3 coding sequence is TGTGCCAGCAGTTTGGGACATGCAGCGGTGGATGAGCAGTTCTTC. This codes for CASSLGHAAVDEQFF.

The rearrangement joins TRBV7-9 to TRBJ1-1; D may be TRBD1 (5 bases). There are 12 residues in the CDR3. Germline V CDR1 and CDR2: SEHNR, FQNEAQ (reference sequence). V lost 1 base and J lost 10, with 10 bases in between. The CDR3 DNA follows: TGTGCCAGCAGCTTAGGGGGGAGGGGAGCTTTCTTT. Translating it yields CASSLGGRGAFF.

The V and J genes are TRBV15 and TRBJ2-1; maybe TRBD2 (6 bases). CDR3 length equals 18 residues. The germline gives CDR1 LNHNV, CDR2 YYDKDF (reference sequence). V shed 0 bases and J shed 0 bases, with 15 bases lying between them. In DNA form, the CDR3 reads TGTGCCACCAGCAGAGAACTAGGACTATCCAGCTCCTACAATGAGCAGTTCTTC. Its translation: CATSRELGLSSSYNEQFF.

This chain joins TRBV6-5 and TRBJ2-2, with 9 nucleotides matching TRBD1. Per germline, CDR1 MNHEY and CDR2 SVGAGI. J lost 2 bases, V lost 6 bases, and 4 bases had no gene match. This CDR3 is built from 15 residues. The CDR3 loop is CASSWDRVNTGELFF. DNA of the CDR3: TGTGCCAGCAGCTGGGACAGGGTAAACACCGGGGAGCTGTTTTTT.

The chain couples TRBV5-1 to TRBJ2-7, with 8 bases identical to TRBD1. The germline V gene encodes CDR1 SGHRS and CDR2 YFSETQ. With V trimmed by 4 bases and J by 10 bases, 10 bases remained unmatched. The CDR3 extends over 13 amino acids. CDR3 sequence reads: CASSGGQGTYQYF. The CDR3 DNA reads TGCGCCAGCAGCGGAGGACAGGGAACCTACCAGTACTTC. Together with reference TRBV5-1 and TRBJ2-7, the CDR3 gives the full variable domain: KAGVTQTPRYLIKTRGQQVTLSCSPISGHRSVSWYQQTPGQGLQFLFEYFSETQRNKGNFPGRFSGRQFSNSRSEMNVSTLELGDSALYLCASSGGQGTYQYFGPGTRLTVT.

The J gene is TRBJ2-3, the V gene TRBV5-1; D not resolved. The CDR3 covers 12 residues. V was cut by 4 bases and J by 3 bases, with 6 bases left in between. Germline V CDR1 and CDR2: SGHRS, YFSETQ. The CDR3 DNA reads as TGCGCCAGCAGCCTAGAAACAGATACGCAGTATTTT. It is translated as CASSLETDTQYF.

As DNA, the CDR3 is TGTGCCAGCACGTCCGGGTGGGGGGGAAACATTCAGTACTTC. Residues: CASTSGWGGNIQYF. The chain carries TRBV5-8 and TRBJ2-4; 7 positions agree with TRBD2. The germline V gene encodes CDR1 SGHTS and CDR2 YDEGEE. The CDR3 has 14 amino acids. J was trimmed by 6 bases and V by 6 bases; bases with no gene match: 9.

This clone has a handful of counts. V and J are TRBV10-3 and TRBJ2-1, with D unresolved. Trimming took off 7 bases at V and 10 bases at J, with 17 bases between the two ends. The CDR3 is 13 amino acids. Germline CDR1 ENHRY, CDR2 SYGVKD. The CDR3 sequence: CAIKETPTREQFF. The CDR3 DNA is TGTGCCATCAAGGAGACCCCGACGCGGGAGCAGTTCTTC.

This chain uses TRBV11-3 with TRBJ2-1, with 13 bases lining up with TRBD2. CDR3 size: 15 residues. Looked up from germline, CDR1 is SGHNT and CDR2 is YENEEA. V shed 3 bases and J 7 bases; nucleotides not matched to a gene: 3. The CDR3 DNA reads TGTGCCAGCAGCTTCGGACTAGCGGGGGATAATGAGCAGTTCTTC. It specifies CASSFGLAGDNEQFF. Using reference TRBV11-3 and TRBJ2-1 for the parts outside the CDR3, the full variable domain is EAGVVQSPRYKIIEKKQPVAFWCNPISGHNTLYWYLQNLGQGPELLIRYENEEAVDDSQLPKDRFSAERLKGVDSTLKIQPAELGDSAVYLCASSFGLAGDNEQFFGPGTRLTVL.

The V call is TRBV27, the J call TRBJ1-1; no definite D call. Germline CDR1 and CDR2: MNHEY and SMNVEV (reference sequence). The V end was cut by 6 bases, the J end by 5 bases, with 16 bases between. The CDR3 consists of 14 residues. CDR3 loop: CASRYMGPGTEAFF. The CDR3 nucleotides are TGTGCCAGCAGGTACATGGGTCCCGGGACTGAAGCTTTCTTT.

The chain couples TRBV6-2 or TRBV6-3 to TRBJ1-3; no firm D call. V shed 2 bases and J shed 3 bases, with 8 bases lying between them. Per germline, CDR1 MNHEY and CDR2 SVGEGT. The CDR3 runs 14 residues. The CDR3 DNA is TGTGCCAGCAGTTACGGCGGGTTTGGAAACACCATATATTTT. This sequence encodes CASSYGGFGNTIYF.

V and J are TRBV27 and TRBJ2-3; no reliable D call. Germline V gene sequence: CDR1 MNHEY, CDR2 SMNVEV (reference sequence). V was clipped by 2 bases and J by 5 bases, with 2 bases between them. This CDR3 is 11 amino acids long. The CDR3 DNA follows: TGTGCCAGCAGTTTACGAGATACGCAGTATTTT. Translation: CASSLRDTQYF.

V gene TRBV5-1 combines with J gene TRBJ1-1; possible D gene TRBD1, 5 bases. The CDR3 runs 13 residues. With 2 bases removed from V and 6 bases from J, the gap between germline ends came to 11 bases. Germline CDR1 and CDR2: SGHRS and YFSETQ. CDR3 in DNA: TGCGCCAGCAGCTTAGTCAGGGCCGCTGAAGCTTTCTTT. The encoded protein is CASSLVRAAEAFF.

The chain employs TRBV6-5 and TRBJ1-1; the match to TRBD1 covers 9 bases. The CDR3 length is 14 residues. Germline V lookup: CDR1 MNHEY, CDR2 SVGAGI. V dropped 5 bases and J dropped 5; count of bases not matched to a gene: 6. The CDR3 spells CASSPGTGQTEAFF. The CDR3 DNA sequence: TGTGCCAGCAGTCCCGGGACAGGGCAGACTGAAGCTTTCTTT.

The J gene is TRBJ2-1, the V gene TRBV2; TRBD1 agrees at 7 bases. The trim removed 6 bases at V and 2 bases at J, leaving 7 bases unmatched. CDR3 length: 15 amino acids. CDR1 is SNHLY and CDR2 is FYNNEI in the germline V gene. This CDR3 is CASRKDRQAYNEQFF. CDR3 in DNA: TGTGCCAGCAGGAAGGACAGGCAAGCCTACAATGAGCAGTTCTTC.

The chain is built from TRBV11-2 and TRBJ1-5; 9 bases line up with TRBD1. The V gene's germline CDR1 is SGHAT and CDR2 FQNNGV. J was trimmed by 5 bases and V by 1 base; bases with no gene match: 0. This CDR3 region has 14 residues. In DNA form, the CDR3 reads TGTGCCAGCAGCTTAGGACAGGGGGATCAGCCCCAGCATTTT. This codes for CASSLGQGDQPQHF. The full variable domain, in which reference TRBV11-2 and TRBJ1-5 provide the parts outside the CDR3, is EAGVAQSPRYKIIEKRQSVAFWCNPISGHATLYWYQQILGQGPKLLIQFQNNGVVDDSQLPKDRFSAERLKGVDSTLKIQPAKLEDSAVYLCASSLGQGDQPQHFGDGTRLSIL.

V gene TRBV9 combines with J gene TRBJ2-4; 11 nucleotides align to TRBD2. This CDR3 region has 18 residues. Germline V gene data show CDR1 as SGDLS and CDR2 as YYNGEE. J was trimmed by 8 bases and V by 5 bases; bases with no gene match: 18. The CDR3 spells CASRPLGLAGTLGDIQYF. The CDR3 DNA sequence: TGTGCCAGCAGACCGTTAGGACTAGCGGGCACACTCGGGGACATTCAGTACTTC.

This chain connects TRBV12-3 or TRBV12-4 to TRBJ2-7; 7 positions match TRBD1. The CDR3 spans 12 residues. J was trimmed by 9 bases and V by 6 bases; bases with no gene match: 8. The CDR3 sequence: CASRNGQARQYF. CDR3 nucleotide sequence: TGTGCCAGCAGGAATGGACAGGCCAGGCAGTACTTC.

The chain employs TRBV24-1 and TRBJ1-6; possibly TRBD1 for D (6 bases). The CDR3 consists of 16 residues. V was shortened by 12 bases and J by 0 bases, with 17 bases between the two germline ends. Germline values: CDR1 KGHDR, CDR2 SFDVKD. In nucleotides, the CDR3 is TGTGCCGTCGCAGGGGCGGGGGGCTCCTATAATTCACCCCTCCACTTT. This encodes CAVAGAGGSYNSPLHF.